The clone carrying this TCR beta chain occurred a few times. Its antigen is not known. Together with a sample-barcoded 5' primer, a J-beta primer mix was included in a second PCR lasting about 7 to 11 cycles. TCRdb called the 5' RACE reads again in MiXCR, with one record for every CDR3 protein. This table has approximately 1.5 million distinct CDR3 sequences, about 45% appearing once. CDR3 size: 15 residues. Losses at the gene ends were 3 bases for V and 10 bases for J; bases not matched to a gene: 8. This record comes from a study of blood T cells in healthy people across ages. Study observations and caveats: Diversity was estimated from one million T cells, and these estimates were considered underestimates. Expanded clonotype changes were possibly confounded by unknown donor CMV status.

This receptor was identified in a woman between 18 and 29 years old in good health. The chain combines TRBV12-3 or TRBV12-4 with TRBJ2-1; 11 nucleotides line up with TRBD2. Sequenced input: blood. The DNA for the CDR3 is TGTGCCAGCAGTTTGAGACTAGCGGGGCTCGACGAGCAGTTCTTC. Amino acids: CASSLRLAGLDEQFF.